The next 24 T cell receptor beta chains were all read from a single sample in a study of T-cell reconstitution after alpha-beta-depleted transplantation in children. Preparation of the TCRbeta library was carried out with unique molecular identifiers. MiXCR, applied by TCRdb to the PCR reads, yields one record per CDR3 protein. The sample has around 370,000 distinct CDR3 sequences, about 16% seen once. The specimen comprised PBMCs, mostly from graft donor cells, sampled 360 days after TCRalphabeta/CD19-depleted stem cell transplant. Receptors originate from a male patient aged 2 to 9 who had a stem cell transplant for acute lymphoblastic leukemia, so the T cells may come from the graft donor.

The chain links TRBV12-3 or TRBV12-4 to TRBJ2-1; 12 positions agree with TRBD2. The junction had 9 bases not matched to a gene; V was cut back by 3 bases and J by 12 bases. The CDR3 is 15 amino acids. The CDR3 sequence: CASSLGTSGLWVQFF. The DNA of the CDR3 is TGTGCCAGCAGTTTGGGGACTAGCGGGCTGTGGGTGCAGTTCTTC.

This clonotype occurred many times. V gene TRBV11-2 combines with J gene TRBJ1-1; unclear D gene. The V gene's germline CDR1 is SGHAT and CDR2 FQNNGV. The CDR3 extends over 14 amino acids. V gave up 2 bases and J gave up 3 bases, with 10 bases separating them. The CDR3 here is CASSLRSFDTEAFF. The CDR3 coding sequence is TGTGCCAGCAGCTTACGCTCCTTCGACACTGAAGCTTTCTTT.

The rearrangement uses TRBV9 and TRBJ2-3; D is unresolved. Germline loops: CDR1 SGDLS, CDR2 YYNGEE. V was shortened by 5 bases and J by 6 bases, with 1 base between the two germline ends. CDR3 length: 9 residues. For the CDR3, the DNA is TGTGCCAGCAGGGATACGCAGTATTTT. Translating gives CASRDTQYF.

This clonotype came up a few times. This chain links TRBV10-3 with TRBJ2-7, with 7 bases aligning to TRBD1. The V and J ends lost 6 bases and 2 bases, in that order; junction bases with no gene match: 13. The CDR3 contains 16 residues. Per the germline V gene, CDR1 is ENHRY and CDR2 is SYGVKD. The CDR3 spells CAISDTRTGPAYEQYF. In DNA, the CDR3 is TGTGCCATCAGCGATACCAGGACAGGTCCCGCCTACGAGCAGTACTTC.

This rearrangement joins TRBV29-1 to TRBJ2-5; possibly TRBD2 for D (6 bases). Trimming took 1 base from V and 2 from J, leaving 17 bases between them. Germline assignment: CDR1 SQVTM and CDR2 ANQGSEA. CDR3 length equals 16 residues. CDR3 bases: TGCAGCGTTGAAGGCGGGGTCAGGCTGACTCAAGAGACCCAGTACTTC. This gives the protein CSVEGGVRLTQETQYF.

The chain uses TRBV20-1 and TRBJ2-3; 8 bases agree with TRBD2. V lost 0 bases, J lost 2 bases, and 7 bases stayed unmatched. The germline V gene encodes CDR1 DFQATT and CDR2 SNEGSKA (reference sequence). This CDR3 comprises 16 residues. CDR3: CSARELSGDDTDTQYF. The CDR3 bases are TGCAGTGCTAGAGAACTTAGCGGGGATGACACAGATACGCAGTATTTT.

The sample holds a few counts of this clonotype. V and J are TRBV10-2 and TRBJ2-7; 9 bases agree with TRBD2. V shed 9 bases and J 4 bases; nucleotides not matched to a gene: 7. The V gene's germline CDR1 is WSHSY and CDR2 SAAADI. This CDR3 has 13 amino acids. CDR3 protein: CASGTSWGYEQYF. The CDR3, as DNA: TGCGCCAGTGGGACTAGCTGGGGGTACGAGCAGTACTTC.

At least ten counts were recorded for this clonotype. The chain couples TRBV7-9 to TRBJ1-2, with unresolved D. V lost 5 bases and J 3 bases, leaving 13 bases between the germline ends. CDR1 SEHNR and CDR2 FQNEAQ come from the germline V gene (reference sequence). The CDR3 covers 14 residues. DNA of the CDR3: TGTGCCAGCAGCCCCTCGGGCAGGTACTATGGCTACACCTTC. It codes for CASSPSGRYYGYTF.

This clonotype came up many times. This chain links TRBV7-2 with TRBJ2-5; no firm D call. Germline CDR1 reads SGHTA; CDR2 reads FQGNSA. The CDR3 length is 13 residues. Trimming shortened V by 3 bases and J by 2 bases, and 7 bases separated the two germline ends. The CDR3 loop reads CASSFFLQETQYF. The CDR3 bases are TGTGCCAGCAGCTTTTTTCTGCAAGAGACCCAGTACTTC.

This clonotype was picked up a small number of times. Here the CDR3 DNA reads TGCGCCAGCAGCTTGGTTGGAGTTCAGAACGGGGAGCTGTTTTTT. Encoded protein: CASSLVGVQNGELFF. The V and J genes are TRBV5-1 and TRBJ2-2; D call uncertain. This CDR3 spans 15 amino acids. Trimming stripped 0 bases from V and 7 bases from J, with 13 bases between. CDR1 and CDR2 (germline): SGHRS, YFSETQ.

This clonotype turned up a few times. This rearrangement joins TRBV7-2 to TRBJ1-6, with D possibly being TRBD1 (5 bases). The CDR3 totals 15 residues. Germline V lookup: CDR1 SGHTA, CDR2 FQGNSA. V was cut by 5 bases and J by 5 bases, with 13 bases left in between. DNA of the CDR3: TGTGCCAGCAGCGGACCTTGGGGGGATAATTCACCCCTCCACTTT. Translation: CASSGPWGDNSPLHF.

Only a few counts were recorded for this clonotype. The chain uses TRBV10-3 and TRBJ2-5, with 12 bases lining up with TRBD2. The CDR3 is made up of 15 amino acids. The V segment lost 4 bases and the J segment 2 bases; nucleotides outside the gene matches: 2. The germline gives CDR1 ENHRY, CDR2 SYGVKD. CDR3 in amino acids: CAISASGRVQETQYF. The DNA for the CDR3 is TGTGCCATCAGTGCTAGCGGGAGGGTACAAGAGACCCAGTACTTC.

This sequence joins TRBV24-1 and TRBJ2-3; D not certain. Germline CDR1 and CDR2: KGHDR and SFDVKD. V was shortened by 2 bases and J by 6 bases, with 8 bases between the two germline ends. CDR3 length equals 13 residues. CDR3 sequence (DNA): TGTGCCACCAGTGATTATTCCGCCGATACGCAGTATTTT. It yields the protein CATSDYSADTQYF.

This clonotype was seen a few times. The chain recombines TRBV7-9 with TRBJ2-5; the match to TRBD1 covers 9 bases. The CDR3 contains 15 residues. From germline, CDR1 is SEHNR and CDR2 FQNEAQ (reference sequence). V lost 2 bases, J lost 4 bases, and 5 bases stayed unmatched. The CDR3 region is CASSLPGTGPETQYF. In DNA, the CDR3 is TGTGCCAGCAGCTTACCCGGGACAGGGCCAGAGACCCAGTACTTC.

This clonotype was counted many times. CDR3: CASRSGEYNEQFF. In nucleotides, the CDR3 is TGTGCCAGCAGAAGCGGAGAATACAATGAGCAGTTCTTC. V is TRBV28 and J is TRBJ2-1; possibly TRBD2 for D (5 bases). V gave up 6 bases and J gave up 4 bases, with 10 bases separating them. The length of the CDR3 is 13 residues. The germline V gene has CDR1 MDHEN and CDR2 SYDVKM.

This clonotype has a handful of counts. This sequence joins TRBV29-1 and TRBJ2-7; 7 bases match TRBD1. J was trimmed by 0 bases and V by 3 bases; bases with no gene match: 2. The CDR3 sequence is 13 residues long. Germline V gene sequence: CDR1 SQVTM, CDR2 ANQGSEA. CDR3 coding DNA: TGCAGCGTTGATGGGGACAGCTCCTACGAGCAGTACTTC. This encodes CSVDGDSSYEQYF.

This clonotype was detected only a few times. The chain uses TRBV4-1 and TRBJ2-7; 8 bases line up with TRBD2. The germline V gene encodes CDR1 MGHRA and CDR2 YSYEKL. CDR3 size: 17 residues. With 1 base clipped from V and 0 bases from J, the junction kept 8 bases outside the gene matches. CDR3 loop: CASSQGWVAGSSYEQYF. In nucleotides, the CDR3 is TGCGCCAGCAGCCAAGGATGGGTAGCGGGGTCCTCCTACGAGCAGTACTTC.

This clonotype appeared a few times. The V call is TRBV4-3, the J call TRBJ2-7; 9 bases align to TRBD2. Germline V gives CDR1 LGHNA, CDR2 YSLEER. The CDR3 is made up of 15 amino acids. Trimming removed 3 bases from V and 3 bases from J; junction bases left unmatched: 6. DNA for the CDR3: TGCGCCAGCAGCCACCGGCGTAGCGGGGGCTACGAGCAGTACTTC. Translated, it gives CASSHRRSGGYEQYF.

This clonotype occurred a few times. The V call is TRBV7-9, the J call TRBJ2-5; no definite D call. The CDR3 contains 12 residues. Germline CDR1 reads SEHNR; CDR2 reads FQNEAQ (reference sequence). The V gene lost 5 bases and the J gene lost 4 bases, with 8 bases spanning the gap. CDR3 protein: CASSEQRETQYF. The CDR3, as DNA: TGTGCCAGCAGCGAACAGAGAGAGACCCAGTACTTC. Based on the CDR3 plus reference TRBV7-9 and TRBJ2-5, the full variable domain is DTGVSQNPRHKITKRGQNVTFRCDPISEHNRLYWYRQTLGQGPEFLTYFQNEAQLEKSRLLSDRFSAERPKGSFSTLEIQRTEQGDSAMYLCASSEQRETQYFGPGTRLLVL.

This clonotype has ten or more counts. The chain is built from TRBV11-3 and TRBJ2-7, with TRBD2 matching over 10 bases. Unmatched junction bases numbered 14, after V lost 1 base and J lost 2 bases. Per germline, CDR1 SGHNT and CDR2 YENEEA. The CDR3 is made up of 19 amino acids. CDR3 in amino acids: CASSLVSSASGRSAYEQYF. CDR3 coding DNA: TGTGCCAGCAGCTTAGTGTCTTCGGCTAGCGGGAGAAGTGCCTACGAGCAGTACTTC.

This rearrangement joins TRBV29-1 to TRBJ2-7; D gene ambiguous. The germline gives CDR1 SQVTM, CDR2 ANQGSEA. The CDR3 is made up of 13 amino acids. The V end was cut by 3 bases, the J end by 3 bases, with 12 bases between. The CDR3 loop reads CSVELFDHYEQYF. CDR3 in DNA: TGCAGCGTTGAGTTATTCGACCACTACGAGCAGTACTTC.

The table lists this clonotype with many counts. The J gene is TRBJ2-5, the V gene TRBV12-3 or TRBV12-4; 8 positions match TRBD1. The CDR3 sequence is 14 residues long. The trim removed 5 bases at V and 2 bases at J, leaving 4 bases unmatched. CDR3 region: CASSADRGQETQYF. CDR3 DNA: TGTGCCAGCAGTGCCGACAGGGGACAAGAGACCCAGTACTTC.

This clonotype turned up a few times. V usage is TRBV28 and J usage is TRBJ1-3; D is unresolved. Germline-derived CDR1 and CDR2 are MDHEN and SYDVKM. The CDR3 covers 14 residues. Between the trimmed V and J ends, which lost 7 bases and 0 bases, there was a span of 10 bases. CDR3 bases: TGTGCCAGCATGGGCAGCGGCTCTGGAAACACCATATATTTT. Protein product: CASMGSGSGNTIYF.

The chain combines TRBV20-1 with TRBJ1-5, with D hard to call. CDR3 length: 15 amino acids. The germline gives CDR1 DFQATT, CDR2 SNEGSKA (reference sequence). V was clipped by 1 base and J by 5 bases, with 15 bases between them. This chain's CDR3 is CSARVLGSLYQPQHF. Written as DNA, the CDR3 is TGCAGTGCTAGAGTTCTTGGTTCCCTGTATCAGCCCCAGCATTTT.